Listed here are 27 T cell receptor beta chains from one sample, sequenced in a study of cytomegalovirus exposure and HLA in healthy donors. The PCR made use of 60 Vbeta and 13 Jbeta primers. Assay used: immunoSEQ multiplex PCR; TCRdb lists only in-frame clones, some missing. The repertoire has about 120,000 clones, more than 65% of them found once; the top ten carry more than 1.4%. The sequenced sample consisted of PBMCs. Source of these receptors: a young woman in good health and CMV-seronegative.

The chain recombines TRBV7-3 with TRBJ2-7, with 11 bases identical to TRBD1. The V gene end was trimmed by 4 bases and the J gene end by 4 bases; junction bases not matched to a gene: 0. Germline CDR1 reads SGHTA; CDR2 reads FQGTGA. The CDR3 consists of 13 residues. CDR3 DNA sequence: TGTGCCAGCAGCTGGGACAGGGGGTACGAGCAGTACTTC. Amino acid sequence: CASSWDRGYEQYF.

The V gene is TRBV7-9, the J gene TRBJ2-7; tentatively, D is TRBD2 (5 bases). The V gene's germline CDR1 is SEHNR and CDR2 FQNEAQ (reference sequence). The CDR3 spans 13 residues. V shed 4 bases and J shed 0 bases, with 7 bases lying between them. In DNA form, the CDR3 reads TGTGCCAGCAGCTCCGGGATCTCCTACGAGCAGTACTTC. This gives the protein CASSSGISYEQYF. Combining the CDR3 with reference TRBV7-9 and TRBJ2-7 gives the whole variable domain DTGVSQNPRHKITKRGQNVTFRCDPISEHNRLYWYRQTLGQGPEFLTYFQNEAQLEKSRLLSDRFSAERPKGSFSTLEIQRTEQGDSAMYLCASSSGISYEQYFGPGTRLTVT.

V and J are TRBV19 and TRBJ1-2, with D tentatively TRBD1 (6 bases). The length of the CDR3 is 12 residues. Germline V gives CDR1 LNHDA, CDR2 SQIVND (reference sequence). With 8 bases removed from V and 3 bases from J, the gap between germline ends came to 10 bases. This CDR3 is CASLQGDYGYTF. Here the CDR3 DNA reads TGTGCCAGTCTACAGGGAGACTATGGCTACACCTTC.

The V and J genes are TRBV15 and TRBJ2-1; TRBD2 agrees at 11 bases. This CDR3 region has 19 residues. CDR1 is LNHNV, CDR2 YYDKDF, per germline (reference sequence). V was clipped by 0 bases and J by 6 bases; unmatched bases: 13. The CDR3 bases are TGTGCCACCAGCAGAGATCTTTATAGTAGCGGGGGGGCCGTCAATGAGCAGTTCTTC. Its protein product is CATSRDLYSSGGAVNEQFF. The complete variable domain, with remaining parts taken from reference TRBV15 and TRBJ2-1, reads DAMVIQNPRYQVTQFGKPVTLSCSQTLNHNVMYWYQQKSSQAPKLLFHYYDKDFNNEADTPDNFQSRRPNTSFCFLDIRSPGLGDTAMYLCATSRDLYSSGGAVNEQFFGPGTRLTVL.

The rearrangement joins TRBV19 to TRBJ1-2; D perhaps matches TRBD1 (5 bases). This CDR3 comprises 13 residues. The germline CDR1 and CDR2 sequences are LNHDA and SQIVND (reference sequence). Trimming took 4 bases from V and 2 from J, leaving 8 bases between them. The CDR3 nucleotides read TGTGCCAGTAGTAGGGGGGACAACTATGGCTACACCTTC. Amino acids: CASSRGDNYGYTF.

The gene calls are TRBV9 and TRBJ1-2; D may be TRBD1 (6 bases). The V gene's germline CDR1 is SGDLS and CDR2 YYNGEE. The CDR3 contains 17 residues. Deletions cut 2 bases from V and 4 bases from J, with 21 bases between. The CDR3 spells CASSVRRGRVGGYGYTF. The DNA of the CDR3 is TGTGCCAGCAGCGTCCGAAGGGGGAGGGTTGGTGGCTATGGCTACACCTTC.

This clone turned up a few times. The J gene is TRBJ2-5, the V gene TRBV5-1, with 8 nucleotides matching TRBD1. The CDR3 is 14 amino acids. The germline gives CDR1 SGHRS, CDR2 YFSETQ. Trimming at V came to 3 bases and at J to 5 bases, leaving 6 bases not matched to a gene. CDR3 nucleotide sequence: TGCGCCAGCAGCTCACAGGGGGATGGGGAGACCCAGTACTTC. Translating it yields CASSSQGDGETQYF.

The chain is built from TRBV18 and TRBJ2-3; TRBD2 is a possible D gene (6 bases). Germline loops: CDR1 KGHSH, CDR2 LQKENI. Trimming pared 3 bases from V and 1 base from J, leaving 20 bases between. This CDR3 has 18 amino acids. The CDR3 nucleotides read TGTGCCAGCTCACCTAGCGTGGGGGGAGTCCACGGCACAGATACGCAGTATTTT. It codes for CASSPSVGGVHGTDTQYF.

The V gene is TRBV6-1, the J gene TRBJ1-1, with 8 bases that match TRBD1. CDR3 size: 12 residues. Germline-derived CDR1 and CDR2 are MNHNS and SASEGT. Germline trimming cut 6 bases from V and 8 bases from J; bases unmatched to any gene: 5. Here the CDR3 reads CASRFRDREAFF. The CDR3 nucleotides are TGTGCCAGCAGGTTCCGGGACAGGGAAGCTTTCTTT.

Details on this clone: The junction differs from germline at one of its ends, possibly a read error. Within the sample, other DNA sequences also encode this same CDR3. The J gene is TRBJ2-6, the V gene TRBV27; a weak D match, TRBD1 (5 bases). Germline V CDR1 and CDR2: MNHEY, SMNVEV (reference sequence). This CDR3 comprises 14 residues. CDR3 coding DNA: TGTGCCAGCAGTTCGTTATCTGGGGCCAACGGCCTGACTTTC. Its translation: CASSSLSGANGLTF.

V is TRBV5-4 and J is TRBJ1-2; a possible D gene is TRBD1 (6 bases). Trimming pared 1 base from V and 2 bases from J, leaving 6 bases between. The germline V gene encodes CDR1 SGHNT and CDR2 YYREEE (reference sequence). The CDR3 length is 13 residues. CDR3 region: CASSLQGNYGYTF. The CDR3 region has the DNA TGTGCCAGCAGCTTGCAGGGGAACTATGGCTACACCTTC.

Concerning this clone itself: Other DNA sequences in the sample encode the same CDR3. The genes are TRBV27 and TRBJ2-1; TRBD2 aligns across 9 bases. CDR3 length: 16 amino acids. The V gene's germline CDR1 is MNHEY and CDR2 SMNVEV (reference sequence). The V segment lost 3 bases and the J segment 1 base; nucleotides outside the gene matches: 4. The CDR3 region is CASSLGAGGSYNEQFF. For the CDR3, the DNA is TGTGCCAGCAGTTTGGGGGCGGGAGGGTCCTACAATGAGCAGTTCTTC.

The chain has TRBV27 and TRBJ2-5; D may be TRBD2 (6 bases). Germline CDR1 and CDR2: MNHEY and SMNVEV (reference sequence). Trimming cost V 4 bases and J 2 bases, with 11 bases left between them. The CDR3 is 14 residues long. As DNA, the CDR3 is TGTGCCAGCAGTTCGGGACTCCTACAAGAGACCCAGTACTTC. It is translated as CASSSGLLQETQYF.

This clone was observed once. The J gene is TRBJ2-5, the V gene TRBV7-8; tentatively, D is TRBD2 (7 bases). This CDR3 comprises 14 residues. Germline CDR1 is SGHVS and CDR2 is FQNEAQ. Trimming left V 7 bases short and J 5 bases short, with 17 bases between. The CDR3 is CASIRKGGLETQYF. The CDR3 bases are TGTGCCAGCATCCGGAAGGGGGGGCTTGAGACCCAGTACTTC. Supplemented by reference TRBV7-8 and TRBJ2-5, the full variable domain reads GAGVSQSPRYKVAKRGQDVALRCDPISGHVSLFWYQQALGQGPEFLTYFQNEAQLDKSGLPSDRFFAERPEGSVSTLKIQRTQQEDSAVYLCASIRKGGLETQYFGPGTRLLVL.

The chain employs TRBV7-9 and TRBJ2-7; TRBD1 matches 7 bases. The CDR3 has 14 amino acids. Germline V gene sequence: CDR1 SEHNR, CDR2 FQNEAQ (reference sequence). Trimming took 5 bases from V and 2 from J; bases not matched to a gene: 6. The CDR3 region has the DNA TGTGCCAGCAGCCCACAGGGGCTGCCCTACGAGCAGTACTTC. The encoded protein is CASSPQGLPYEQYF.

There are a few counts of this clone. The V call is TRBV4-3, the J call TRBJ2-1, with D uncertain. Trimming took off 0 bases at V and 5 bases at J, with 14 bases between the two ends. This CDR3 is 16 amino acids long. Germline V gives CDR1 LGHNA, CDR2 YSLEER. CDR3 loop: CASSQDRASPDNEQFF. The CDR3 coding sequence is TGCGCCAGCAGCCAAGATAGAGCCTCCCCTGACAATGAGCAGTTCTTC.

The CDR3 coding sequence is TGCGCCAGCAGCTTGATGTCGACCGGAGGCTATGGCTACACCTTC. Amino acids: CASSLMSTGGYGYTF. V gene TRBV5-1 combines with J gene TRBJ1-2; D ambiguous. CDR3 length: 15 amino acids. Trimming left V 1 base short and J 4 bases short, with 14 bases between. Germline V CDR1 and CDR2: SGHRS, YFSETQ. The full variable domain, its missing parts supplied by reference TRBV5-1 and TRBJ1-2, is KAGVTQTPRYLIKTRGQQVTLSCSPISGHRSVSWYQQTPGQGLQFLFEYFSETQRNKGNFPGRFSGRQFSNSRSEMNVSTLELGDSALYLCASSLMSTGGYGYTFGSGTRLTVV.

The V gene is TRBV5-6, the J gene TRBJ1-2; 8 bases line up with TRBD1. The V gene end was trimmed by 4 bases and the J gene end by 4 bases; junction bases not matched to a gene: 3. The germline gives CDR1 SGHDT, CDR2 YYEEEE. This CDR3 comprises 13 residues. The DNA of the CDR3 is TGTGCCAGCAGCCCCGGGACAGGCTATGGCTACACCTTC. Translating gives CASSPGTGYGYTF.

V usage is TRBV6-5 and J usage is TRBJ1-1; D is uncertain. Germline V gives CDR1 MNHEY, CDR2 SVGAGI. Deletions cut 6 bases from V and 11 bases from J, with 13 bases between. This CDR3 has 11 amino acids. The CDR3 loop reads CASREAPRAFF. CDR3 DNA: TGTGCCAGCAGAGAGGCCCCTCGGGCTTTCTTT.

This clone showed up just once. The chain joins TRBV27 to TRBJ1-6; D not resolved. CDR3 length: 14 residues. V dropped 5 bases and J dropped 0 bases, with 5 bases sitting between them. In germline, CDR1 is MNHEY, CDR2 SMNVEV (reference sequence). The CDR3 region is CASSTSSYNSPLHF. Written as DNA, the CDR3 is TGTGCCAGCAGTACGAGCTCCTATAATTCACCCCTCCACTTT.

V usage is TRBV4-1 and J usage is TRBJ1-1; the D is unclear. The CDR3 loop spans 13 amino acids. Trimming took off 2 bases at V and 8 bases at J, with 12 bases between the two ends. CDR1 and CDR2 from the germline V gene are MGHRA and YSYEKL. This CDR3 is CASSQLGGPEAFF. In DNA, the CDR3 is TGCGCCAGCAGCCAATTGGGTGGGCCCGAAGCTTTCTTT.

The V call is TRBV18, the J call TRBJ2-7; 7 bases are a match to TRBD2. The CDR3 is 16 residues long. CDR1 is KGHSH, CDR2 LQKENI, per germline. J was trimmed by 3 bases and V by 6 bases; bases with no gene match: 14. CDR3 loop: CASSPTGGQGLYEQYF. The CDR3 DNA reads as TGTGCCAGCTCCCCAACGGGAGGCCAGGGTCTCTACGAGCAGTACTTC.

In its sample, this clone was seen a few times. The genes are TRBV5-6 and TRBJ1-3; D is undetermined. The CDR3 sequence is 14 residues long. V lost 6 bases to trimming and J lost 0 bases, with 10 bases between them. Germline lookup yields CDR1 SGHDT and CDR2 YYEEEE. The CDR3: CASTRQSSGNTIYF. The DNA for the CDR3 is TGTGCCAGCACCAGGCAGAGCTCTGGAAACACCATATATTTT.

The CDR3 loop reads CASSPAGAGNEQFF. In nucleotides, the CDR3 is TGTGCCAGCTCACCAGCAGGAGCGGGAAATGAGCAGTTCTTC. V usage is TRBV18 and J usage is TRBJ2-1, with TRBD2 matching over 7 bases. The CDR3 loop spans 14 amino acids. CDR1 is KGHSH, CDR2 LQKENI, per germline. V lost 2 bases to trimming and J lost 7 bases; unmatched junction nucleotides: 5.

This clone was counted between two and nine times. DNA for the CDR3: TGTGCCAGCAGTCAAGACAGGGGTTACGCTGAAGCTTTCTTT. Translation: CASSQDRGYAEAFF. This chain links TRBV7-2 with TRBJ1-1, with 8 nucleotides matching TRBD1. V shed 6 bases, J shed 6 bases, and the junction held 9 bases outside the gene matches. This CDR3 has 14 residues. From germline, CDR1 is SGHTA and CDR2 FQGNSA.

CDR3 sequence (DNA): TGTGCCAGCTCTCCCACTGATGACAGGACTTTGGGCACCATATATTTT. Translated, it gives CASSPTDDRTLGTIYF. The V call is TRBV18, the J call TRBJ1-3, with D perhaps TRBD1 (6 bases). The CDR3 extends over 16 amino acids. Trimming cost V 6 bases and J 9 bases, with 24 bases left between them. CDR1 and CDR2 from the germline V gene are KGHSH and LQKENI.

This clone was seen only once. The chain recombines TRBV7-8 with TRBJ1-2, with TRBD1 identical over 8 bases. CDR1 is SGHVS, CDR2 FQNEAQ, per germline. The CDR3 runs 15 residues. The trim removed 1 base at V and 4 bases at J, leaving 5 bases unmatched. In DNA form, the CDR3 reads TGTGCCAGCAGCTTAGACCTGGACAGGGCCTATGGCTACACCTTC. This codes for CASSLDLDRAYGYTF.